The subject of this entry is one T cell receptor beta chain. Its antigen is not known. These data belong to a study of CXCR3-negative and CXCR3-positive naive CD8 T cells. The study's findings and limits: Naive CXCR3-positive and CXCR3-negative cells shared similar TRBV-TRBJ usage, unlike memory cells. Comparably high diversity was seen in both naive subsets, and much lower diversity in memory CD8+ cells.

Germline-derived CDR1 and CDR2 are LGHNA and YNFKEQ. The CDR3 loop spans 17 amino acids. The CD45RO-CCR7+CD27+CD95- phenotype denoted naive CD8+ T cells. Libraries of TRB cDNA were made by 5' RACE and carried UMIs. Reprocessing the 5' RACE reads, TCRdb reports a single entry for every CDR3 protein and omits DNA. The sample's table shows some 41,000 distinct CDR3 sequences. Input material: naive CXCR3- CD8+ T cells from blood. This sample's subset: CD45RO-CCR7+CD27+CD95- naive CD8+ T cells lacking CXCR3 (TNR3-). This receptor was identified in a human donor in good health. Some clones in this sample may be carry-over from other donors' samples. The J gene is TRBJ1-1, the V gene TRBV4-2; TCRdb proposes TRBD1, but this gene call is untestable without DNA. The CDR3 protein is CASSQDEGGTGGTEAFF.